This paragraph reports one T cell receptor (beta chain). What this receptor recognizes is not known. Base quality data are lacking; no much larger clone is found one base away. The Qiagen DNeasy kit was used to extract genomic DNA both from unsorted PBMCs and from the negatively selected CD4+ and CD8+ fractions. TCR beta CDR3 regions were subjected to amplification by immunoSEQ multiplex PCR with primers that anneal to V and J segments. A synthetic immune receptor repertoire was used to minimize amplification bias, and remaining bias was computationally removed after sequencing. For the original study's pipeline: Repertoire diversity was quantified as the Shannon entropy index using custom Python scripts. Unsorted, CD4+ and CD8+ repertoires were examined separately, except in combined analyses, for which CD4+ and CD8+ sequences were merged in silico. A clone was considered expanded if an increase in frequency of at least 2-fold after treatment relative to C1D1 was found, and a pseudocount of 0.5 was applied to clones undetected at baseline. Singleton clones were defined as clones with 0 or 1 copy at C1D1, and non-singleton clones were defined as clones with 2 or more copies. Clones expanded in unsorted samples were assigned a CD4+, CD8+ or unknown annotation through matching of protein sequences in sorted samples from the same patient. Wilcoxon tests were applied to paired samples to test diversity changes from C1D1 to C4D1. TCRdb took over this immuneACCESS table, retaining in-frame rearrangements with V and J assigned. Such tables are incomplete; in checked studies, under half of the missing clones stem from an unresolved V gene, and the remainder is unexplained. V and J calls and clone size follow that table, whereas D and trimming were derived from the DNA. Counted in this sample were tens of thousands of clones; 70% to 75% of them appeared once. The ten largest clones capture more than 3% of the sample.

The CDR3, cysteine through phenylalanine, is 12 amino acids long. Just the 36-base CDR3 DNA is kept, in frame starting at base 1. According to the germline V gene, CDR1 reads MNHEY and CDR2 reads SVGAGI. V loses 6 bases, J loses 3 bases, and the germline ends lie 9 bases apart. The sample originates from a study of PD-1 blockade in classical Hodgkin lymphoma (dated by TCRdb to 2020 to 2021). Background for the entire study: Nivolumab dosing was 3 mg/kg intravenously every 2 weeks, continuing until either disease progression or unacceptable toxicity. To define a peripheral blood immune signature of response to PD-1 blockade in classical Hodgkin lymphoma, the study combined TCR beta sequencing with CyTOF. The study at large found these results: Trial patients with a complete response had baseline diversity similar to that of newly diagnosed patients, while partial responders and progressors had significantly lower diversity. The study covered only a single clinical trial cohort, and the causes of the repertoire differences, possibly disease activity or prior therapy, were still not defined. Baseline TCR diversity was reported to be lower in newly diagnosed patients than in healthy donors, and even lower in relapsed/refractory patients. CD4+ but not CD8+ TCR diversity rose significantly by C4D1 (p=0.0027 vs p=0.16), most apparent in complete responders (p=0.02). Lower diversity was observed in patients in whom nivolumab was started less than 1 year after ASCT, and these patients were excluded from later analyses so that confounding by immune reconstitution would be avoided.

This specimen's time point label, per the study, means: cycle 2 day 1 (C2D1) of nivolumab. Every trial patient had relapsed after autologous stem cell transplantation, and cohorts A, B and C differed in prior brentuximab vedotin exposure. A total of over 50 patients with relapsed/refractory classical Hodgkin lymphoma made up the trial cohort, and each patient's best overall response was complete response, partial response or progressive disease. Single-agent nivolumab was administered to trial patients in the multi-cohort phase II CheckMate 205 trial. An independent review committee assessed best overall response by applying the 2007 International Working Group response criteria. Trial PBMCs were collected just before the start of nivolumab (C1D1) and during therapy at cycle 2 day 1 and cycle 4 day 1. Peripheral blood was collected in 8 mL Vacutainer Cell Preparation Tubes, from which PBMCs were isolated by centrifugation and then cryopreserved.

The TCR was taken from a human donor with classical Hodgkin lymphoma. Rearrangement joined TRBV6-5 to TRBJ2-7; the D segment could be TRBD1, given 5 matching bases. The sample was peripheral blood mononuclear cells (PBMCs), taken before the second cycle of nivolumab. The bases are TGTGCCAGCAGCTCGACAGACTACGAGCAGTACTTC. Translated, this is CASSSTDYEQYF.